A single sample gave rise to the 11 T cell receptor beta chains below, sequenced in a study of shared clonotypes between healthy human individuals. TCRdb keeps only in-frame clones here, not all; method: immunoSEQ multiplex PCR. The sample carries approximately 2,000,000 clones, 85% to 95% recorded once. Sequenced input: naive CD4+ T cells from PBMCs. The subset: CD45RA+ positively selected. The receptors originated from a young man in good health. Some clones in this sample may be carry-over from other donors' samples.

The table lists this clone with a few counts. The CDR3 here is CASSQPGQGKGYTF. Written as DNA, the CDR3 is TGTGCCAGCAGCCAGCCGGGACAGGGTAAAGGCTACACCTTC. The chain recombines TRBV4-2 with TRBJ1-2; 9 nucleotides line up with TRBD1. The junction had 7 bases not matched to a gene; V was cut back by 3 bases and J by 8 bases. The CDR3 is made up of 14 amino acids. CDR1 LGHNA and CDR2 YNFKEQ come from the germline V gene.

The chain employs TRBV11-2 and TRBJ2-1, with TRBD2 identical over 9 bases. J was trimmed by 7 bases and V by 2 bases; bases with no gene match: 15. The length of the CDR3 is 18 residues. Per germline, CDR1 SGHAT and CDR2 FQNNGV. CDR3 DNA: TGTGCCAGCAGCTTATTGCGCGGGAGGGCCATTATTGCAAATGAGCAGTTCTTC. Its protein is CASSLLRGRAIIANEQFF.

The chain has TRBV11-3 and TRBJ2-1, with 14 bases aligning to TRBD2. The V segment lost 4 bases and the J segment 8 bases; nucleotides outside the gene matches: 10. The length of the CDR3 is 17 residues. Germline CDR1 reads SGHNT; CDR2 reads YENEEA. The CDR3 loop is CASSSGTSGRRGHEQFF. For the CDR3, the DNA is TGTGCCAGCAGCTCCGGGACTAGCGGGAGAAGGGGGCATGAGCAGTTCTTC.

Note on this clone: The sample has other DNA sequences that encode this CDR3 too. The CDR3: CASSLGTGSGYTF. The CDR3 DNA reads as TGCGCCAGCAGCTTGGGGACAGGGAGTGGCTACACCTTC. V gene TRBV5-1 combines with J gene TRBJ1-2, with 8 bases lining up with TRBD1. Germline CDR1 is SGHRS and CDR2 is YFSETQ. This CDR3 comprises 13 residues. V trimming: 0 bases; J trimming: 7 bases; junction bases outside the gene matches: 2.

The gene calls are TRBV5-1 and TRBJ2-3; 7 bases match TRBD1. The germline V gene has CDR1 SGHRS and CDR2 YFSETQ. V was clipped by 4 bases and J by 4 bases; unmatched bases: 12. CDR3 length: 16 residues. The CDR3 loop is CASSLRTGTGADTQYF. In nucleotides, the CDR3 is TGCGCCAGCAGCCTACGGACAGGCACCGGGGCAGATACGCAGTATTTT.

V usage is TRBV5-1 and J usage is TRBJ2-5; 13 nucleotides agree with TRBD2. The germline V gene has CDR1 SGHRS and CDR2 YFSETQ. The CDR3 length is 12 residues. Trimming removed 0 bases from V and 13 bases from J; junction bases left unmatched: 0. In nucleotides, the CDR3 is TGCGCCAGCAGCTTGGGGACTAGCGGGGGGTACTTC. This encodes CASSLGTSGGYF.

This clone was counted once. In the same sample, other DNA sequences code for this CDR3. The chain uses TRBV18 and TRBJ2-5; no clear D. With 3 bases removed from V and 2 bases from J, the gap between germline ends came to 4 bases. The CDR3 consists of 12 residues. Germline assignment: CDR1 KGHSH and CDR2 LQKENI. The DNA for the CDR3 is TGTGCCAGCTCACCGATTCAAGAGACCCAGTACTTC. Its protein product is CASSPIQETQYF.

The chain is built from TRBV7-7 and TRBJ2-5; D unclear. Per germline, CDR1 SSHAT and CDR2 FNYEAQ (reference sequence). Trimming took 5 bases from V and 1 from J, leaving 8 bases between them. The CDR3 runs 13 residues. This CDR3 is CASSALGQETQYF. In DNA form, the CDR3 reads TGTGCCAGCAGCGCACTCGGCCAAGAGACCCAGTACTTC. Looking up the rest from reference TRBV7-7 and TRBJ2-5 gives the full variable domain: GAGVSQSPRYKVTKRGQDVTLRCDPISSHATLYWYQQALGQGPEFLTYFNYEAQPDKSGLPSDRFSAERPEGSISTLTIQRTEQRDSAMYRCASSALGQETQYFGPGTRLLVL.

In regard to this clone: Other DNA sequences in this specimen translate into the identical CDR3. The CDR3 nucleotides read TGTGCCAGCTCACCGAGCTCCTATAATTCACCCCTCCACTTT. Its protein is CASSPSSYNSPLHF. The chain employs TRBV18 and TRBJ1-6; D gene ambiguous. The CDR3 totals 14 residues. Deletions cut 3 bases from V and 0 bases from J, with 3 bases between. CDR1 KGHSH and CDR2 LQKENI come from the germline V gene. Complete variable domain (other parts from reference TRBV18 and TRBJ1-6): NAGVMQNPRHLVRRRGQEARLRCSPMKGHSHVYWYRQLPEEGLKFMVYLQKENIIDESGMPKERFSAEFPKEGPSILRIQQVVRGDSAAYFCASSPSSYNSPLHFGNGTRLTVT.

V is TRBV5-6 and J is TRBJ2-7, with no clear D. Germline V gene lookup returns CDR1 SGHDT and CDR2 YYEEEE. The CDR3 extends over 13 amino acids. V was pared by 4 bases and J by 2 bases, with 10 bases between. In DNA, the CDR3 is TGTGCCAGCAGCCCTACGGGTCCCTACGAGCAGTACTTC. Translating it yields CASSPTGPYEQYF.

The rearrangement joins TRBV7-2 to TRBJ1-1; D is ambiguous. The germline CDR1 and CDR2 sequences are SGHTA and FQGNSA. Trimming cost V 5 bases and J 4 bases, with 11 bases left between them. The CDR3 runs 13 residues. For the CDR3, the DNA is TGTGCCAGCAGCGTTACGGTCAGCACTGAAGCTTTCTTT. Protein product: CASSVTVSTEAFF.